The rows below give T cell receptor beta chains drawn from one sample of a study of shared clonotypes between healthy human individuals. Sequencing was performed with immunoSEQ multiplex PCR; in TCRdb, only in-frame clones are kept and a portion is missing. The sample contains more than 2 million clones, approximately 95% of which appear only once. Material for sequencing was naive CD4+ T cells sorted from blood. The receptor source for this set is a man aged 18 to 35 in good health. Both conserved end residues are part of each CDR3. A D gene is named only where the DNA matches it firmly. Size tells how often a clone was seen (once, few, many) or the class of an expanded clone, and some rows leave it out.

v_call,d_call,j_call,clone_size,cdr3_aa,cdr3_nt
TRBV10-3,TRBD2,TRBJ2-3,NA,CAIKAGVADTQYF,TGTGCCATCAAAGCGGGAGTCGCTGATACGCAGTATTTT
TRBV19,NA,TRBJ2-2,NA,CASSIGTGVNTGELFF,TGTGCCAGTAGTATAGGAACGGGAGTGAACACCGGGGAGCTGTTTTTT
TRBV11-2,TRBD1,TRBJ2-5,NA,CASSSQGAGETQYF,TGTGCCAGCAGCTCACAGGGGGCAGGGGAGACCCAGTACTTC
TRBV19,TRBD1,TRBJ2-7,once,CASSSRTGTGPYEQYF,TGTGCCAGTAGTTCGAGAACCGGGACAGGACCCTACGAGCAGTACTTC
TRBV29-1,TRBD1,TRBJ2-7,NA,CSVRDSLNYEQYF,TGCAGCGTAAGGGACAGCCTGAACTACGAGCAGTACTTC
TRBV10-3,NA,TRBJ2-3,NA,CAISSGGTDTQYF,TGTGCCATCAGTTCCGGTGGGACAGATACGCAGTATTTT
TRBV20-1,NA,TRBJ2-1,NA,CSARQGVEQFF,TGCAGTGCTAGACAGGGTGTTGAGCAGTTCTTC
TRBV27,NA,TRBJ2-3,NA,CASRRKPGPGTDTQYF,TGTGCCAGCAGGCGAAAACCGGGACCCGGCACAGATACGCAGTATTTT
TRBV28,NA,TRBJ2-3,NA,CASSLLGTRDTQYF,TGTGCCAGCAGTTTACTCGGGACGCGAGATACGCAGTATTTT
TRBV6-5,NA,TRBJ1-2,NA,CASRDTANYGYTF,TGTGCCAGCCGGGACACGGCTAACTATGGCTACACCTTC
TRBV5-6,NA,TRBJ1-3,NA,CASSSPRRTTIYF,TGTGCCAGCAGCTCCCCGAGACGGACCACCATATATTTT
TRBV2,TRBD1,TRBJ1-5,NA,CASMRGQNQPQHF,TGTGCCAGCATGAGGGGGCAGAATCAGCCCCAGCATTTT
TRBV10-2,TRBD1,TRBJ1-5,once,CASSPDRENQPQHF,TGCGCCAGCAGCCCCGACAGGGAAAATCAGCCCCAGCATTTT
TRBV5-1,TRBD1,TRBJ1-1,NA,CASSLGTGVTEAFF,TGCGCCAGCAGCCTGGGGACAGGGGTCACTGAAGCTTTCTTT
TRBV19,NA,TRBJ2-4,NA,CASSIDSRGYIQYF,TGTGCCAGTAGTATCGACTCGAGGGGGTACATTCAGTACTTC
TRBV7-6,NA,TRBJ2-3,NA,CASSSFTDTQYF,TGTGCCAGCAGCTCCTTTACAGATACGCAGTATTTT
TRBV4-2,TRBD1,TRBJ1-6,NA,CASSQATGTGNSPLHF,TGTGCCAGCAGCCAGGCGACAGGGACGGGAAATTCACCCCTCCACTTT
TRBV28,TRBD2,TRBJ2-3,NA,CASSTSGGLDTQYF,TGTGCCAGCAGTACTAGCGGGGGCCTAGATACGCAGTATTTT
TRBV9,NA,TRBJ2-3,once,CASSPSGAPDTQYF,TGTGCCAGCAGCCCCTCGGGGGCGCCAGATACGCAGTATTTT
TRBV29-1,NA,TRBJ1-5,NA,CSVGGDQPQHF,TGCAGCGTTGGAGGGGACCAGCCCCAGCATTTT
TRBV11-2,TRBD1,TRBJ2-7,once,CASRQTGGNHEQYF,TGTGCCAGCAGACAGACAGGGGGCAACCACGAGCAGTACTTC
TRBV30,NA,TRBJ1-2,once,CAWSVLGRLKYGYTF,TGTGCCTGGAGTGTACTGGGGCGGTTGAAATATGGCTACACCTTC
TRBV4-1,NA,TRBJ2-3,NA,CASSQVALIYTDTQYF,TGCGCCAGCAGCCAAGTGGCATTGATATACACAGATACGCAGTATTTT
TRBV7-2,TRBD2,TRBJ2-5,NA,CASSAFQREGQETQYF,TGTGCCAGCAGCGCCTTTCAGCGGGAGGGTCAAGAGACCCAGTACTTC
TRBV25-1,NA,TRBJ2-2,NA,CATKINTGELFF,TGTGCCACCAAGATAAACACCGGGGAGCTGTTTTTT
TRBV9,TRBD1,TRBJ1-2,NA,CASSVDRGLYGYTF,TGTGCCAGCAGCGTAGACAGGGGGCTTTATGGCTACACCTTC
TRBV27,NA,TRBJ2-6,NA,CASRTGWDSGANVLTF,TGTGCCAGCAGAACAGGGTGGGACTCTGGGGCCAACGTCCTGACTTTC
TRBV29-1,NA,TRBJ1-1,NA,CSVAGQANTEAFF,TGCAGCGTTGCTGGTCAGGCGAACACTGAAGCTTTCTTT
TRBV7-9,TRBD2,TRBJ2-3,NA,CASSLASQREGTDTQYF,TGTGCCAGCAGCTTAGCCTCACAGCGGGAGGGCACAGATACGCAGTATTTT
TRBV5-1,NA,TRBJ1-3,NA,CASSFGPEGAGNTIYF,TGCGCCAGCAGCTTCGGCCCCGAGGGCGCCGGAAACACCATATATTTT
TRBV7-8,NA,TRBJ2-7,once,CASSLSESYEQYF,TGTGCCAGCAGCTTAAGCGAAAGCTACGAGCAGTACTTC
TRBV6-5,NA,TRBJ1-5,NA,CASSLGGGQPQHF,TGTGCCAGCAGTTTGGGAGGGGGTCAGCCCCAGCATTTT
TRBV9,NA,TRBJ1-5,few,CASSRDSGSNQPQHF,TGTGCCAGCAGCCGAGACAGCGGGAGCAATCAGCCCCAGCATTTT
TRBV27,TRBD1,TRBJ2-7,NA,CASSLVGQGKGFSYEQYF,TGTGCCAGCAGTTTAGTTGGACAGGGAAAAGGATTCTCCTACGAGCAGTACTTC
TRBV6-1,NA,TRBJ1-5,once,CASSDDFNQPQHF,TGTGCCAGCAGTGACGATTTCAATCAGCCCCAGCATTTT
TRBV10-2,TRBD2,TRBJ2-7,NA,CASSPDGGASEQYF,TGCGCCAGCAGTCCCGACGGGGGGGCCTCCGAGCAGTACTTC
TRBV10-3,NA,TRBJ2-5,once,CAISGLRSQETQYF,TGTGCCATCAGTGGTCTGAGAAGTCAAGAGACCCAGTACTTC
TRBV9,NA,TRBJ1-4,once,CASSSPWGEKLFF,TGTGCCAGCAGCTCCCCATGGGGGGAAAAACTGTTTTTT